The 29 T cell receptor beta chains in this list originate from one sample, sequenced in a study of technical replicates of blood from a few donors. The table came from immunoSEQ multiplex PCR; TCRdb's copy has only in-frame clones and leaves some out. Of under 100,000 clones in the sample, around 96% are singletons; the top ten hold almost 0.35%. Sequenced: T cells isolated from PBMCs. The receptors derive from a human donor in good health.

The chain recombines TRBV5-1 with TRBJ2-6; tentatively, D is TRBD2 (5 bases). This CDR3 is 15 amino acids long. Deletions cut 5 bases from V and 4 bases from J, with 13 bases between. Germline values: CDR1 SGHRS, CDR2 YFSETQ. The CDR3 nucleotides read TGCGCCAGCAGGGACTTTAGTGGGGGGGCCAACGTCCTGACTTTC. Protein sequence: CASRDFSGGANVLTF.

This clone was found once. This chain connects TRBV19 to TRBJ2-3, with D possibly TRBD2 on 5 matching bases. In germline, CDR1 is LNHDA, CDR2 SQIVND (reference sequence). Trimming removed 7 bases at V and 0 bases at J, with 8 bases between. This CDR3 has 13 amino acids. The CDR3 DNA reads TGTGCCAGTACTGGAGGAAGCACAGATACGCAGTATTTT. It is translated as CASTGGSTDTQYF.

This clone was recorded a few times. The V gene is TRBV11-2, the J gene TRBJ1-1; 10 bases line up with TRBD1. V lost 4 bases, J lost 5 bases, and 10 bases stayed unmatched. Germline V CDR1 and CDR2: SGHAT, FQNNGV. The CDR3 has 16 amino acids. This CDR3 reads CASSWERGTGATEAFF. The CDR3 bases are TGTGCCAGCAGCTGGGAACGAGGGACAGGGGCTACTGAAGCTTTCTTT.

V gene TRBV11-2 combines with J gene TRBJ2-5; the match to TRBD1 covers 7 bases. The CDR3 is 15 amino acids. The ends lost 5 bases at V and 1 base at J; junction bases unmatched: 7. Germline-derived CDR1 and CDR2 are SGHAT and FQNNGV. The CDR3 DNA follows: TGTGCCAGCAGCCCTACGGGACAGCCCCAAGAGACCCAGTACTTC. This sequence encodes CASSPTGQPQETQYF.

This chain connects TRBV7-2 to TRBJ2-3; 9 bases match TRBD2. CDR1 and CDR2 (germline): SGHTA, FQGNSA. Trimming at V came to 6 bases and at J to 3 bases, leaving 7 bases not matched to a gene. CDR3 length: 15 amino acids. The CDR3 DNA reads TGTGCCAGCAGAGGTTATAGCGGGAGTACAGATACGCAGTATTTT. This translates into CASRGYSGSTDTQYF.

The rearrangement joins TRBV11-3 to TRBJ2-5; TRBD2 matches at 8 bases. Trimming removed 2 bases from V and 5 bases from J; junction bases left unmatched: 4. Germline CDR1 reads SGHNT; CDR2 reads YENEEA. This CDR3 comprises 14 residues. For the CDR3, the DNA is TGTGCCAGCAGCTTACCTATAGCGGGGGAGACCCAGTACTTC. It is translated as CASSLPIAGETQYF.

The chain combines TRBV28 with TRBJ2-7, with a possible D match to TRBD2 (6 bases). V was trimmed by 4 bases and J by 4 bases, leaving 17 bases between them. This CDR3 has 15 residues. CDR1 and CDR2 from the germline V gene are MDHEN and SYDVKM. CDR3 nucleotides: TGTGCCAGCAGTTCCTTGGAGGGGAATGGGTACGAGCAGTACTTC. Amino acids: CASSSLEGNGYEQYF.

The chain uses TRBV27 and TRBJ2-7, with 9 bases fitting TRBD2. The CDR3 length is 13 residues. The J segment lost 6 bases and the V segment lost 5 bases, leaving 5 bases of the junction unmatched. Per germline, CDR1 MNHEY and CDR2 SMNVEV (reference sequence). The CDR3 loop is CASSVLTSGEQYF. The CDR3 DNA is TGTGCCAGCAGTGTCCTGACTAGCGGCGAGCAGTACTTC.

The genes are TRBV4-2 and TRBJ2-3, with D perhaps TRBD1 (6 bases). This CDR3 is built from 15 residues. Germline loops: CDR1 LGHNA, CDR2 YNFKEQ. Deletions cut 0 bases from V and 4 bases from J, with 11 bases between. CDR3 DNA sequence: TGTGCCAGCAGCCAAGAACAGGGAATCGCAGATACGCAGTATTTT. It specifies CASSQEQGIADTQYF.

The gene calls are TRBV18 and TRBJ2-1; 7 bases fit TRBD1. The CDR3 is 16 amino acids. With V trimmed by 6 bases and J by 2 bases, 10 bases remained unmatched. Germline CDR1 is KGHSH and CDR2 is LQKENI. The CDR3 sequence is CASSSLDRSTYNEQFF. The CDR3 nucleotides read TGTGCCAGCTCTTCATTGGACAGGTCGACCTACAATGAGCAGTTCTTC.

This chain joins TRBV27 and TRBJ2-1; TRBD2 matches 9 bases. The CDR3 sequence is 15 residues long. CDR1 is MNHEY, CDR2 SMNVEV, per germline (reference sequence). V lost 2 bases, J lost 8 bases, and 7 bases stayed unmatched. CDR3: CASSLNSGSKDEQFF. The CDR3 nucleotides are TGTGCCAGCAGTTTAAATAGCGGGAGTAAGGATGAGCAGTTCTTC.

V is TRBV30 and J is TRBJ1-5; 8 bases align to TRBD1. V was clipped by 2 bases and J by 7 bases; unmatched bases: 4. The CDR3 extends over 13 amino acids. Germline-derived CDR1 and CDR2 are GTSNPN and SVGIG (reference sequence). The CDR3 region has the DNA TGTGCCTGGAGTCCAGGGGGCGGACAGCCCCAGCATTTT. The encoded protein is CAWSPGGGQPQHF.

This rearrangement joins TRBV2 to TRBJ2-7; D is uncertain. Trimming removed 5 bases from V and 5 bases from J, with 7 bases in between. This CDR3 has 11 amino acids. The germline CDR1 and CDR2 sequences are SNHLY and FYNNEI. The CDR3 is CASSPTHEQYF. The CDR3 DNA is TGTGCCAGCAGTCCTACCCACGAGCAGTACTTC.

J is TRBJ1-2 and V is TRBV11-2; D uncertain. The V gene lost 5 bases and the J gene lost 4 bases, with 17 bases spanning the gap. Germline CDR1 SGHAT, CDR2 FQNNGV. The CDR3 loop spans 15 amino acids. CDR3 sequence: CASSGGGEEGYGYTF. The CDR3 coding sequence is TGTGCCAGCAGCGGCGGCGGGGAAGAAGGCTATGGCTACACCTTC.

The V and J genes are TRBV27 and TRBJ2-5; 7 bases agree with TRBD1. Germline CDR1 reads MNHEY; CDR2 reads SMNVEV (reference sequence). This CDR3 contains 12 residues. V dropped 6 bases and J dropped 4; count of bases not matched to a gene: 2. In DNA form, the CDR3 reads TGTGCCAGCAGAGACAGGGTAGAGACCCAGTACTTC. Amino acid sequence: CASRDRVETQYF.

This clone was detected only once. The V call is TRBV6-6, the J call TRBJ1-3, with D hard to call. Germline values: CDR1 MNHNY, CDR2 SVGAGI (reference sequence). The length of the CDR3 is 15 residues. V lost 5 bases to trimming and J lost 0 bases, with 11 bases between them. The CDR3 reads CASSTVARSGNTIYF. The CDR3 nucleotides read TGTGCCAGCAGTACCGTAGCCCGCTCTGGAAACACCATATATTTT.

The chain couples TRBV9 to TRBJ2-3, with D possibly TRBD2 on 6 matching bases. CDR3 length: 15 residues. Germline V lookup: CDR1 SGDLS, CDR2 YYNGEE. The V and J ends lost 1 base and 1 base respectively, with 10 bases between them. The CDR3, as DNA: TGTGCCAGCAGCGTAAAGGAGGGCCGCACAGATACGCAGTATTTT. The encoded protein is CASSVKEGRTDTQYF.

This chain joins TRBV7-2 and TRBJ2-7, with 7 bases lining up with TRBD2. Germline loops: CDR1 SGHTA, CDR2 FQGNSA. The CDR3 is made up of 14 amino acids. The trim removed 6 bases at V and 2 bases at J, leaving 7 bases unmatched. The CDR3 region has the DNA TGTGCCAGCAGTGTCGGGAGGAACACCTACGAGCAGTACTTC. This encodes CASSVGRNTYEQYF.

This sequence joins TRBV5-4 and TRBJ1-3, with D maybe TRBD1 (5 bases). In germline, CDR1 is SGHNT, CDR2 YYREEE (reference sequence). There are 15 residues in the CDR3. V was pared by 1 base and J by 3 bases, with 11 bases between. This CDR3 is CASSLSSGVGNTIYF. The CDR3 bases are TGTGCCAGCAGCTTGTCCTCGGGGGTTGGAAACACCATATATTTT. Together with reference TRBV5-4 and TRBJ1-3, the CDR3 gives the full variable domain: ETGVTQSPTHLIKTRGQQVTLRCSSQSGHNTVSWYQQALGQGPQFIFQYYREEENGRGNFPPRFSGLQFPNYSSELNVNALELDDSALYLCASSLSSGVGNTIYFGEGSWLTVV.

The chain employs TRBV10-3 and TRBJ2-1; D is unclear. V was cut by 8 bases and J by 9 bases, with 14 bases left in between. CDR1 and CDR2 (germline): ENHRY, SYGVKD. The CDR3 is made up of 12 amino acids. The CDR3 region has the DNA TGTGCCATCTCTAGTAGTATTGCTGAGCAGTTCTTC. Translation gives CAISSSIAEQFF.

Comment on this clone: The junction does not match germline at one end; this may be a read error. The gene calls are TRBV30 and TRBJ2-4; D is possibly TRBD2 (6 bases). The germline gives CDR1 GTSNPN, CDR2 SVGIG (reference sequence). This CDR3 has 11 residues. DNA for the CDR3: TGTGCCTGGAGTCATGGAGGGTGGGTGAACTTC. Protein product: CAWSHGGWVNF.

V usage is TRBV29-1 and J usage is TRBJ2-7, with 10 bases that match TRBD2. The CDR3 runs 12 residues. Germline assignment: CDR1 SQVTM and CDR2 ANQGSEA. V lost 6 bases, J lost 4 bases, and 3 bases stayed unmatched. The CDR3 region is CSVLAGTYEQYF. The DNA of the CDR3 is TGCAGCGTACTAGCGGGAACATACGAGCAGTACTTC.

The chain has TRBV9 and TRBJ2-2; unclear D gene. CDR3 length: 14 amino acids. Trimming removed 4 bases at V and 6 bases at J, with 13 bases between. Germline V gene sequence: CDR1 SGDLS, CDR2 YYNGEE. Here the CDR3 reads CASSPSSTAGELFF. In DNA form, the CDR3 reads TGTGCCAGCAGCCCCTCAAGCACCGCCGGGGAGCTGTTTTTT.

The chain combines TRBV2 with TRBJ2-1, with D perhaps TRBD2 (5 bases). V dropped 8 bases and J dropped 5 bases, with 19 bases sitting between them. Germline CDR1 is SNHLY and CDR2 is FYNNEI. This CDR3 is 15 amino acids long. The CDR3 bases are TGTGCCAGCGGAGTCCTAGCCGCGGGCGACAATGAGCAGTTCTTC. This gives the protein CASGVLAAGDNEQFF.

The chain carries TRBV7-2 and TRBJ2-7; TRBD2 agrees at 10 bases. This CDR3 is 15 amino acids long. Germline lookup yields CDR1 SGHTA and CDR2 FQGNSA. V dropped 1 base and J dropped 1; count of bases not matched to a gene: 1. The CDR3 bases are TGTGCCAGCAGCTTAGTGACTAGCGGGTCCTACGAGCAGTACTTC. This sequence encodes CASSLVTSGSYEQYF.

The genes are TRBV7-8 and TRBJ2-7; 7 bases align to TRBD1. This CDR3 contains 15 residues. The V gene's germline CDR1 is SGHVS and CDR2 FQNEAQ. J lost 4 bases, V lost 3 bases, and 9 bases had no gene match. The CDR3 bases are TGTGCCAGCAGCTTTCCTACAGGGGAAAGTTACGAGCAGTACTTC. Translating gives CASSFPTGESYEQYF.

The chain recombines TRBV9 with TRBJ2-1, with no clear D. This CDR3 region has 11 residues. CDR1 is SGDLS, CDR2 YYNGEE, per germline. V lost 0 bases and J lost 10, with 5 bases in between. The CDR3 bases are TGTGCCAGCAGCGTAGGCGGAGAGCAGTTCTTC. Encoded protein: CASSVGGEQFF.

The CDR3 region is CAWKRGSSYEQYF. CDR3 coding DNA: TGTGCCTGGAAACGGGGGAGCTCCTACGAGCAGTACTTC. The J gene is TRBJ2-7, the V gene TRBV30, with D possibly being TRBD2 (6 bases). The V and J ends lost 4 bases and 0 bases respectively, with 10 bases between them. CDR3 length equals 13 residues. From germline, CDR1 is GTSNPN and CDR2 SVGIG (reference sequence).

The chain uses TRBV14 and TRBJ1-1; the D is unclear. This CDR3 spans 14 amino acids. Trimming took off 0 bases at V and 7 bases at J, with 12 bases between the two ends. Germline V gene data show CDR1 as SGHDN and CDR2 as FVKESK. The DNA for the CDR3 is TGTGCCAGCAGCCAAGACACCAGAGCGCATGAAGCTTTCTTT. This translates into CASSQDTRAHEAFF.